Here is one TCR beta chain with its context. This receptor's antigen is unknown. Qualities for individual bases were not recorded, and no much larger clone is one base off. The data derive from a study of blood T cell repertoires in COVID-19 (dated by TCRdb to 2020 to 2022). About the full investigation: Samples covering the acute and convalescent phases of COVID-19 were provided by collaborators in the United States, Italy and Spain. Where available, HLA class I and class II types were obtained from metadata supplied by the sample provider rather than from assay-based typing. The samples were drawn from two sources: the first 160 participants of the ongoing ImmuneRACE study, and some 1,300 subjects contributed by 6 global collaborators. The material from the prospective study consisted of cDNA or gDNA derived from T cells, B-cell-depleted T cells, or PBMCs. Subjects who had been exposed to COVID-19, were actively infected with it, or had recovered from it provided the deeply sampled blood TCRbeta repertoires that made up the dataset. Sample metadata almost always included a de-identified subject ID, COVID-19 status, age in years and sex. The repertoires were made available in a free public database intended to serve as a resource for research on the immune response to SARS-CoV-2. The full study reports these points: The amount of clinical and demographic metadata varied by source and participant and was provided uncurated.

The immunoSEQ Assay, a bias-controlled multiplex PCR, was used to amplify TCRbeta CDR3 regions from genomic DNA. The published analysis was carried out like this. The number of nucleated cells in each sample was estimated from the amplification of reference gene primers within the assay. To quantify the absolute abundance of each unique TCRbeta CDR3 rearrangement, sequence reads were collapsed and filtered. Productive Simpson clonality was computed per sample as the square root of Simpson's diversity index over productive rearrangements. TCRdb's version of the immuneACCESS table is confined to in-frame rearrangements and falls short of the full clone set. An unresolved V gene accounts for under half of the shortfall where checked; the remainder is of unknown origin. V and J calls and clone size are those listed in that table; D and trimming were worked out from the DNA. Counted in this sample were about 87,000 clones; about 80% of them appeared once. The ten largest clones take up approximately 2% of the sample.

Whole blood was collected in K2EDTA tubes by collaborating institutions according to the institutions' own protocols. For TCRbeta analysis, collaborators shipped samples in one of three forms: frozen whole blood, isolated PBMCs, or DNA extracted from either of those sample types. Sequenced: peripheral blood. This sequence was found in a woman in her seventies with acute or convalescent COVID-19.

The CDR3 has the sequence CASSADLWGGEREQYF. The nucleotides are TGTGCCAGCAGCGCCGACCTATGGGGTGGCGAGCGGGAGCAGTACTTC. The rearrangement combines TRBV9 with TRBJ2-7; the best D guess is TRBD2, with 5 bases matching. The CDR3 goes from the cysteine to the phenylalanine over 16 residues. This entry keeps only the CDR3 DNA: 48 bases, framed from base 1. From a lookup of the germline V gene, CDR1 and CDR2 are SGDLS and YYNGEE. V is pared back by 3 bases and J by 7 bases, with 23 bases lying between the germline termini.